The T cell receptor (beta chain) under discussion was sequenced for a study of cytomegalovirus exposure and HLA in healthy donors. PCR employed 60 Vbeta and 13 Jbeta primers. TCRdb's table, derived via immunoSEQ multiplex PCR, lists solely in-frame clones and lacks some. The sample yields approximately 150,000 clones, approximately 70% seen once. CDR3 size: 13 residues. Germline-derived CDR1 and CDR2 are LNHDA and SQIVND (reference sequence). V shed 6 bases and J 4 bases; nucleotides not matched to a gene: 5. This clone was detected only a few times. The TCR was taken from a woman between 18 and 30 years old in good health and CMV-seronegative. The rearrangement uses TRBV19 and TRBJ1-2; 7 bases fit TRBD1. The sample consisted of PBMCs. DNA for the CDR3: TGTGCCAGTAGGGCCGCAGGGGGCTATGGCTACACCTTC. Protein: CASRAAGGYGYTF.